This T cell receptor (beta chain) was identified during a study of T cells in Graves' hyperthyroidism and ophthalmopathy. Study-wide results and limits: A 13 V-J model separated ophthalmopathy from stable hyperthyroidism. Blood shared most expanded thyroid clonotypes above 0.001.

V was clipped by 6 bases and J by 1 base, with 14 bases between them. This CDR3 comprises 15 residues. From germline, CDR1 is MNHEY and CDR2 SVGAGI. Enrolled ophthalmopathy patients presented with a Clinical Activity Score of at least 3, a NOSPECS grade of at least 4, and disease duration under 3 months. The investigators amplified TCR beta CDR3 regions from RNA transcripts. Primed by the HTBI set, a first-round RT-PCR was run on the TCR CDR3. A single record per CDR3 protein comes from TCRdb applying MiXCR to the multiplex PCR reads. The sample contains about 640,000 distinct CDR3 sequences, roughly 20% of which appear only once. As regards this clonotype: What it binds is unknown.

The receptor comes from a man aged 30 to 45 with Graves' ophthalmopathy. The sequenced sample consisted of blood. J is TRBJ2-3 and V is TRBV6-5; D is tentatively TRBD1 or TRBD2 (5 bases each). CDR3 sequence (DNA): TGTGCCAGCAGCCGCCGGGACCGTCGCACAGATACGCAGTATTTT. It yields the protein CASSRRDRRTDTQYF.